This T cell receptor (beta chain) appears in the sequencing data of a study of T cells in Graves' hyperthyroidism and ophthalmopathy. Patients showing uncontrolled infection, other autoimmune disease, pregnancy or lactation were ineligible. Diagnosis rested on symptoms, serum thyroxine and TRAb, thyroid ultrasound, and orbital computed tomography. This CDR3 has 13 amino acids. CDR1 and CDR2 (germline): KGHDR, SFDVKD. Trimming removed 7 bases at V and 4 bases at J, with 10 bases between. The sample holds many counts of this clonotype. RNA transcripts provided the source from which TCR beta CDR3 regions were amplified. A first-round RT-PCR of the TCR CDR3 used the HTBI primer set. TCRdb fed the multiplex PCR reads into MiXCR, producing one record per CDR3 protein. The sample lists approximately 100,000 distinct CDR3 sequences; approximately 48% were seen once.

Source material: blood. The V call is TRBV24-1, the J call TRBJ1-5; weak D call: TRBD1 (5 bases). The sequence was obtained from a man between 40 and 49 years old with Graves' hyperthyroidism. The DNA of the CDR3 is TGTGCCACCAGGGGGGGAGGGAATCAGCCCCAGCATTTT. This codes for CATRGGGNQPQHF.